Following are 29 T cell receptor beta chains from one sample sequenced in a study of T cells after yellow fever vaccination. TCRdb itself ran the 5' RACE reads through MiXCR, one entry per CDR3 protein. This sample carries 320,000 or so distinct CDR3 sequences, around 8.1% of them seen once, and the ten largest clones take 15% to 20%. Sequenced here: PBMCs, sampled 45 days after the first yellow fever vaccination. These receptors originate from a man between 18 and 29 years old who received the YFV17D yellow fever vaccine.

This CDR3 is CATSRSGGYQETQYF. CDR3 bases: TGTGCCACCAGCAGATCCGGGGGGTACCAAGAGACCCAGTACTTC. The V gene is TRBV15, the J gene TRBJ2-5; 7 bases fit TRBD2. CDR3 length equals 15 residues. V gave up 2 bases and J gave up 0 bases; unmatched junction bases: 3. CDR1 is LNHNV and CDR2 is YYDKDF in the germline V gene (reference sequence).

This clonotype has more than one count but fewer than ten. The chain employs TRBV5-4 and TRBJ2-4, with a weak D call TRBD1 (5 bases). With 1 base removed from V and 8 bases from J, the gap between germline ends came to 7 bases. Germline CDR1 is SGHNT and CDR2 is YYREEE (reference sequence). The CDR3 length is 12 residues. CDR3 in amino acids: CASSLPRDIQYF. In DNA, the CDR3 is TGTGCCAGCAGCTTGCCCAGGGACATTCAGTACTTC.

This clonotype appeared many times. The chain uses TRBV24-1 and TRBJ2-3; 8 bases match TRBD2. Germline CDR1 KGHDR, CDR2 SFDVKD. The CDR3 has 15 amino acids. The ends lost 4 bases at V and 5 bases at J; junction bases unmatched: 7. This chain's CDR3 is CATSDPGGVGDTQYF. The CDR3 bases are TGTGCCACCAGTGACCCCGGGGGGGTAGGAGATACGCAGTATTTT.

The gene calls are TRBV7-2 and TRBJ1-5; D may be TRBD1 (5 bases). CDR1 SGHTA and CDR2 FQGNSA come from the germline V gene. The V and J ends lost 3 bases and 2 bases respectively, with 14 bases between them. The CDR3 is made up of 16 amino acids. The CDR3 reads CASSFTGVSGNQPQHF. Written as DNA, the CDR3 is TGTGCCAGCAGCTTCACGGGGGTCTCGGGCAATCAGCCCCAGCATTTT.

This rearrangement joins TRBV2 to TRBJ1-4, with 8 bases aligning to TRBD1. Germline trimming cut 5 bases from V and 7 bases from J; bases unmatched to any gene: 6. From germline, CDR1 is SNHLY and CDR2 FYNNEI. The CDR3 runs to 14 residues. The CDR3: CASSWTGIGEKLFF. CDR3 sequence (DNA): TGTGCCAGCAGTTGGACAGGGATTGGTGAAAAACTGTTTTTT. The complete variable domain, with remaining parts taken from reference TRBV2 and TRBJ1-4, reads EPEVTQTPSHQVTQMGQEVILRCVPISNHLYFYWYRQILGQKVEFLVSFYNNEISEKSEIFDDQFSVERPDGSNFTLKIRSTKLEDSAMYFCASSWTGIGEKLFFGSGTQLSVL.

V is TRBV6-1 and J is TRBJ2-1; 13 nucleotides match TRBD2. With 6 bases clipped from V and 0 bases from J, the junction kept 8 bases outside the gene matches. The CDR3 runs to 18 residues. CDR1 and CDR2 from the germline V gene are MNHNS and SASEGT. The CDR3 region has the DNA TGTGCCAGCAGGAAACTAGCGGGGGGGGGAAGCTCCTACAATGAGCAGTTCTTC. Translating gives CASRKLAGGGSSYNEQFF.

This clonotype appeared many times. The chain is built from TRBV5-1 and TRBJ2-7; 7 nucleotides agree with TRBD1. V was clipped by 7 bases and J by 0 bases; unmatched bases: 7. Per germline, CDR1 SGHRS and CDR2 YFSETQ. This CDR3 is 14 amino acids long. Written as DNA, the CDR3 is TGCGCCAGCCGGACGGACAGGAGCTCCTACGAGCAGTACGTC. Its translation: CASRTDRSSYEQYV.

The chain combines TRBV5-6 with TRBJ1-3; tentative D call: TRBD1 (6 bases). V lost 1 base to trimming and J lost 2 bases, with 10 bases between them. There are 15 residues in the CDR3. CDR1 is SGHDT and CDR2 is YYEEEE in the germline V gene. This CDR3 is CASSLTGWTGNTIYF. DNA of the CDR3: TGTGCCAGCAGCTTGACAGGGTGGACTGGAAACACCATATATTTT.

This clonotype was observed at least ten times. The V and J genes are TRBV5-6 and TRBJ1-1; D is possibly TRBD1 (5 bases). The CDR3 length is 15 residues. CDR1 and CDR2 (germline): SGHDT, YYEEEE. Trimming took 3 bases from V and 1 from J, leaving 13 bases between them. CDR3 residues: CASSSRTGGNTEAFF. The CDR3 coding sequence is TGTGCCAGCAGCTCTAGGACGGGGGGGAACACTGAAGCTTTCTTT.

The rearrangement links TRBV28 to TRBJ2-5; no definite D call. V was trimmed by 2 bases and J by 4 bases, leaving 14 bases between them. The CDR3 covers 15 residues. Per germline, CDR1 MDHEN and CDR2 SYDVKM. The CDR3 reads CASSLTPARRETQYF. CDR3 DNA: TGTGCCAGCAGTTTAACCCCTGCCAGGAGAGAGACCCAGTACTTC.

This clonotype appeared a few times. V is TRBV27 and J is TRBJ1-6; maybe TRBD1 (5 bases). This CDR3 has 16 amino acids. V gave up 2 bases and J gave up 8 bases, with 16 bases separating them. Looked up from germline, CDR1 is MNHEY and CDR2 is SMNVEV (reference sequence). CDR3 residues: CASSLGAETTYSPLHF. In DNA form, the CDR3 reads TGTGCCAGCAGTTTAGGGGCCGAGACAACCTATTCACCCCTCCACTTT.

The chain uses TRBV12-2 and TRBJ1-2; TRBD1 is taken as the D call from the table, unchecked against the DNA. TRBV12-2 counts as a pseudogene. The CDR3 loop spans 17 amino acids. Written as DNA, the CDR3 is TGTGCAAGTCGTTTAACACTATATCATGACAGGAACTATGGCTACACCTTC. Amino acid sequence: CASRLTLYHDRNYGYTF.

This clonotype was detected only a few times. This chain connects TRBV7-2 to TRBJ2-3, with 14 nucleotides matching TRBD2. Germline loops: CDR1 SGHTA, CDR2 FQGNSA. V shed 3 bases and J 14 bases; nucleotides not matched to a gene: 13. CDR3 length: 16 amino acids. CDR3 loop: CASSFSGLAGGSSSYF. CDR3 in DNA: TGTGCCAGCAGCTTCTCCGGACTAGCGGGGGGTAGTAGCTCGTATTTT.

This clonotype was counted only a few times. The chain links TRBV7-9 to TRBJ2-3, with a tentative D call TRBD1 (5 bases). CDR3 length: 16 amino acids. Germline values: CDR1 SEHNR, CDR2 FQNEAQ (reference sequence). Deletions cut 5 bases from V and 0 bases from J, with 15 bases between. The CDR3 DNA follows: TGTGCCAGCAGCCCCCCTGGGGCGGATAGCACAGATACGCAGTATTTT. Translating it yields CASSPPGADSTDTQYF. The whole variable domain, filled in from reference TRBV7-9 and TRBJ2-3, reads DTGVSQNPRHKITKRGQNVTFRCDPISEHNRLYWYRQTLGQGPEFLTYFQNEAQLEKSRLLSDRFSAERPKGSFSTLEIQRTEQGDSAMYLCASSPPGADSTDTQYFGPGTRLTVL.

This clonotype was found many times. V usage is TRBV7-2 and J usage is TRBJ2-5, with 7 bases fitting TRBD1. Trimming removed 5 bases from V and 13 bases from J; junction bases left unmatched: 7. Germline CDR1 reads SGHTA; CDR2 reads FQGNSA. The CDR3 sequence is 11 residues long. CDR3 sequence (DNA): TGTGCCAGCAGCCAGGGACAGCCCTCGTACTTC. This encodes CASSQGQPSYF.

This clonotype appeared a few times. The chain recombines TRBV5-1 with TRBJ1-4; a possible D gene is TRBD1 (5 bases). V was clipped by 0 bases and J by 4 bases, with 10 bases between them. The germline CDR1 and CDR2 sequences are SGHRS and YFSETQ. The CDR3 runs 15 residues. Here the CDR3 DNA reads TGCGCCAGCAGCTTGGGGGGACGGTTTAATGAAAAACTGTTTTTT. It encodes CASSLGGRFNEKLFF. The full variable domain, in which reference TRBV5-1 and TRBJ1-4 provide the parts outside the CDR3, is KAGVTQTPRYLIKTRGQQVTLSCSPISGHRSVSWYQQTPGQGLQFLFEYFSETQRNKGNFPGRFSGRQFSNSRSEMNVSTLELGDSALYLCASSLGGRFNEKLFFGSGTQLSVL.

CDR3 sequence: CSASRGVTEAFF. CDR3 in DNA: TGCAGTGCTAGTAGGGGGGTCACTGAAGCTTTCTTT. The chain recombines TRBV20-1 with TRBJ1-1; possibly TRBD1 for D (6 bases). Germline V lookup: CDR1 DFQATT, CDR2 SNEGSKA (reference sequence). V was shortened by 3 bases and J by 4 bases, with 9 bases between the two germline ends. The CDR3 loop spans 12 amino acids.

This clonotype was detected only a few times. J is TRBJ2-2 and V is TRBV6-1; 7 bases line up with TRBD1. This CDR3 comprises 15 residues. V shed 5 bases, J shed 4 bases, and the junction held 7 bases outside the gene matches. Germline CDR1 is MNHNS and CDR2 is SASEGT. CDR3: CASSTGDSSTGELFF. CDR3 coding DNA: TGTGCCAGCAGTACCGGGGACAGCTCCACCGGGGAGCTGTTTTTT.

The chain couples TRBV5-8 to TRBJ2-5; D is unclear. Between the trimmed V and J ends, which lost 2 bases and 5 bases, there was a span of 13 bases. Germline V gene lookup returns CDR1 SGHTS and CDR2 YDEGEE. CDR3 length equals 14 residues. In DNA form, the CDR3 reads TGTGCCAGCAGCTTACAGACAACCGGGGAGACCCAGTACTTC. This encodes CASSLQTTGETQYF.

J is TRBJ2-1 and V is TRBV7-6; a possible D gene is TRBD2 (5 bases). This CDR3 region has 12 residues. V was trimmed by 5 bases and J by 9 bases, leaving 11 bases between them. Germline loops: CDR1 SGHVS, CDR2 FNYEAQ. CDR3 DNA: TGTGCCAGCAGCCTCGGGGTAACTGAGCAGTTCTTC. Encoded protein: CASSLGVTEQFF.

The table lists this clonotype with a few counts. The V call is TRBV11-2, the J call TRBJ2-2, with 7 bases lining up with TRBD2. The J segment lost 4 bases and the V segment lost 6 bases, leaving 2 bases of the junction unmatched. The CDR3 contains 13 residues. Germline V CDR1 and CDR2: SGHAT, FQNNGV. The CDR3 spells CASRGGGTGELFF. The CDR3 DNA reads TGTGCCAGCAGGGGGGGGGGCACCGGGGAGCTGTTTTTT. Drawing the rest from reference TRBV11-2 and TRBJ2-2, the complete variable domain is EAGVAQSPRYKIIEKRQSVAFWCNPISGHATLYWYQQILGQGPKLLIQFQNNGVVDDSQLPKDRFSAERLKGVDSTLKIQPAKLEDSAVYLCASRGGGTGELFFGEGSRLTVL.

The chain combines TRBV3-1 with TRBJ2-5, with a possible D match to TRBD2 (5 bases). The CDR3 contains 19 residues. Germline V gives CDR1 LGHDT, CDR2 YNNKEL (reference sequence). Trimming cost V 0 bases and J 5 bases, with 25 bases left between them. As DNA, the CDR3 is TGTGCCAGCAGCCAAGATAGGAGGAGCGGTACTAGACGCCAGGAGACCCAGTACTTC. Translation gives CASSQDRRSGTRRQETQYF.

On this clonotype: This could be a read error, since a much larger clone is one nucleotide away. The rearrangement links TRBV7-3 to TRBJ2-3; D unresolved. V was trimmed by 5 bases and J by 0 bases, leaving 6 bases between them. Germline V gene sequence: CDR1 SGHTA, CDR2 FQGTGA. The length of the CDR3 is 13 residues. This CDR3 reads CASSTPSTDTQYF. The CDR3 DNA reads as TGTGCCAGCAGCACCCCTAGCACAGATACGCAGTATTTT.

This clonotype was observed a handful of times. The CDR3 loop is CASSRTEAILEQYF. The DNA of the CDR3 is TGTGCCAGCAGTAGGACAGAAGCTATACTCGAGCAGTACTTC. The chain joins TRBV2 to TRBJ2-7; possible D gene TRBD1, 6 bases. Germline-derived CDR1 and CDR2 are SNHLY and FYNNEI. The germline V and J ends were trimmed by 5 bases and 6 bases, with 17 bases remaining between them. The CDR3 runs 14 residues.

This clonotype showed up just a few times. This chain joins TRBV2 and TRBJ1-6; D is perhaps TRBD1 (6 bases). The V gene's germline CDR1 is SNHLY and CDR2 FYNNEI. Trimming removed 5 bases from V and 10 bases from J, with 15 bases in between. The CDR3 runs to 14 residues. Here the CDR3 DNA reads TGTGCCAGCAGTTGGGACACCCTGGGGTCACCCCTCCACTTT. The encoded protein is CASSWDTLGSPLHF. Full variable domain (remainder filled in from reference TRBV2 and TRBJ1-6): EPEVTQTPSHQVTQMGQEVILRCVPISNHLYFYWYRQILGQKVEFLVSFYNNEISEKSEIFDDQFSVERPDGSNFTLKIRSTKLEDSAMYFCASSWDTLGSPLHFGNGTRLTVT.

This clonotype has just a few counts. The J gene is TRBJ2-3, the V gene TRBV28; 7 bases match TRBD1. Looked up from germline, CDR1 is MDHEN and CDR2 is SYDVKM. The CDR3 length is 15 residues. Trimming removed 5 bases from V and 4 bases from J; junction bases left unmatched: 9. CDR3 sequence (DNA): TGTGCCAGCAGTGGGGCAATCCAGGGGGCAGATACGCAGTATTTT. This codes for CASSGAIQGADTQYF.

CDR3 in amino acids: CASSQVPQGGNEQFF. The CDR3 DNA sequence: TGCGCCAGCAGCCAAGTTCCACAGGGAGGCAATGAGCAGTTCTTC. The V and J genes are TRBV4-1 and TRBJ2-1; D possibly uses TRBD1 or TRBD2 (6 bases each). The germline V gene encodes CDR1 MGHRA and CDR2 YSYEKL. Trimming shortened V by 1 base and J by 6 bases, and 13 bases separated the two germline ends. This CDR3 region has 15 residues.

This clonotype was seen more than once but under ten times. This chain connects TRBV7-2 to TRBJ1-4, with D possibly being TRBD1 (5 bases). CDR1 is SGHTA and CDR2 is FQGNSA in the germline V gene. CDR3 length equals 13 residues. Trimming took 1 base from V and 8 from J, leaving 8 bases between them. The CDR3 DNA reads TGTGCCAGCAGCTTAGGTACAGGCGAAAAACTGTTTTTT. This gives the protein CASSLGTGEKLFF.

This clonotype was counted between two and nine times. The V and J genes are TRBV4-3 and TRBJ2-1; D remains unclear. There are 16 residues in the CDR3. V lost 0 bases and J 1 base, leaving 10 bases between the germline ends. The germline V gene encodes CDR1 LGHNA and CDR2 YSLEER. The chain's CDR3 is CASSQDPAASYNEQFF. The CDR3 nucleotides read TGCGCCAGCAGCCAAGACCCGGCTGCATCCTACAATGAGCAGTTCTTC.